The rows below give T cell receptor beta chains drawn from one sample of a study of cytomegalovirus exposure and HLA in healthy donors. Repertoires were generated with immunoSEQ multiplex PCR, while TCRdb's copy carries only in-frame clones and drops some. This table holds approximately 110,000 clones, 78% found once. Source material: PBMCs. The receptor source for this set is a middle-aged man in good health and CMV-seronegative. Each CDR3 is given with its conserved first and last residue. The D gene is left open where the match is weak. Size is stated for part of the rows, as once, few or many counts, or as a class when the clone is expanded.

clone_size: .
d_call: TRBD1
j_call: TRBJ2-2
v_call: TRBV7-9
cdr3_nt: TGTGCCAGCAGCGACAGGGCTGACACCGGGGAGCTGTTTTTT
cdr3_aa: CASSDRADTGELFF

clone_size: .
d_call: .
j_call: TRBJ1-5
v_call: TRBV4-2
cdr3_nt: TGTGCCAGCAGCCAAGTGGGTAGCCCTTATCAGCCCCAGCATTTT
cdr3_aa: CASSQVGSPYQPQHF

clone_size: once
d_call: .
j_call: TRBJ1-3
v_call: TRBV7-6
cdr3_nt: TGTGCCAGCAGCCTCCAAACAGGGATCTCTGGAAACACCATATATTTT
cdr3_aa: CASSLQTGISGNTIYF

clone_size: few
d_call: .
j_call: TRBJ1-4
v_call: TRBV7-9
cdr3_nt: TGTGCCAGCAGCTTAGCGCAAGGGGTGAGGAATGAAAAACTGTTTTTT
cdr3_aa: CASSLAQGVRNEKLFF

clone_size: .
d_call: .
j_call: TRBJ2-5
v_call: TRBV6-1
cdr3_nt: TGTGCCAGCAGTGTCTTTTACTGGGAGACCCAGTACTTC
cdr3_aa: CASSVFYWETQYF

clone_size: .
d_call: .
j_call: TRBJ1-4
v_call: TRBV20-1
cdr3_nt: TGCAGTGCTAGTAATAGGGGGAAACTGTTTTTT
cdr3_aa: CSASNRGKLFF

clone_size: few
d_call: TRBD1
j_call: TRBJ1-2
v_call: TRBV30
cdr3_nt: TGTGCCTGGAGTTCAGGACAGGGGGCGATGGGCTACACCTTC
cdr3_aa: CAWSSGQGAMGYTF

clone_size: .
d_call: .
j_call: TRBJ2-2
v_call: TRBV7-2
cdr3_nt: TGTGCCAGCAGCGAGCTAGAGAACACCGGGGAGCTGTTTTTT
cdr3_aa: CASSELENTGELFF

clone_size: .
d_call: TRBD1
j_call: TRBJ1-5
v_call: TRBV5-8
cdr3_nt: TGTGCCAGCAGCTTAAAGACAGGGCGGAATCAGCCCCAGCATTTT
cdr3_aa: CASSLKTGRNQPQHF

clone_size: few
d_call: TRBD1
j_call: TRBJ2-7
v_call: TRBV13
cdr3_nt: TGTGCCAGCAGCGCTGACAGGGGGGGCTACGAGCAGTACTTC
cdr3_aa: CASSADRGGYEQYF

clone_size: .
d_call: TRBD1
j_call: TRBJ2-7
v_call: TRBV13
cdr3_nt: TGTGCCAGCAGCATGGGACAGTACTCCTACGAGCAGTACTTC
cdr3_aa: CASSMGQYSYEQYF

clone_size: .
d_call: .
j_call: TRBJ1-1
v_call: TRBV5-1
cdr3_nt: TGCGCCAGCAGCTTGGTCCCAGACACGACTGAAGCTTTCTTT
cdr3_aa: CASSLVPDTTEAFF

clone_size: .
d_call: .
j_call: TRBJ2-6
v_call: TRBV19
cdr3_nt: TGTGCCAGTAGTATCTCCCGCTCTGGGGCCAACGTCCTGACTTTC
cdr3_aa: CASSISRSGANVLTF

clone_size: .
d_call: TRBD2
j_call: TRBJ2-1
v_call: TRBV28
cdr3_nt: TGTGCCAGCAGTCTTGGGTTAGCGGGGTCCAATGAGCAGTTCTTC
cdr3_aa: CASSLGLAGSNEQFF

clone_size: .
d_call: TRBD1
j_call: TRBJ2-1
v_call: TRBV5-5
cdr3_nt: TGTGCCAGCAGCTTAAGGGACAGGGGTTACAATGAGCAGTTCTTC
cdr3_aa: CASSLRDRGYNEQFF

clone_size: .
d_call: TRBD1
j_call: TRBJ2-1
v_call: TRBV7-9
cdr3_nt: TGTGCCAGCAGCTTAGCGAAGGGACAGGGTTACAATGAGCAGTTCTTC
cdr3_aa: CASSLAKGQGYNEQFF

clone_size: once
d_call: TRBD1
j_call: TRBJ2-7
v_call: TRBV19
cdr3_nt: TGTGCCAGTAGTTCACCGGGACAGACCTACGAGCAGTACTTC
cdr3_aa: CASSSPGQTYEQYF

clone_size: .
d_call: .
j_call: TRBJ1-6
v_call: TRBV5-1
cdr3_nt: TGCGCCAGCAGCCTAATGAACCCGGGGGATTCACCCCTCCACTTT
cdr3_aa: CASSLMNPGDSPLHF

clone_size: .
d_call: .
j_call: TRBJ2-1
v_call: TRBV4-1
cdr3_nt: TGCGCCAGCAGCCAAGTAGGCGGAGGTGAGCAGTTCTTC
cdr3_aa: CASSQVGGGEQFF

clone_size: .
d_call: TRBD1
j_call: TRBJ1-5
v_call: TRBV5-1
cdr3_nt: TGCGCCAGCAGCCCGGGACAGTCCTATAGCAATCAGCCCCAGCATTTT
cdr3_aa: CASSPGQSYSNQPQHF

clone_size: .
d_call: .
j_call: TRBJ2-3
v_call: TRBV9
cdr3_nt: TGTGCCAGCAGCGTGGGAGCAGGTTCAATATCCACAGATACGCAGTATTTT
cdr3_aa: CASSVGAGSISTDTQYF

clone_size: .
d_call: .
j_call: TRBJ2-2
v_call: TRBV7-9
cdr3_nt: TGTGCCAGCAGCCCAGTTCAGGGGACCGCTTACACCGGGGAGCTGTTTTTT
cdr3_aa: CASSPVQGTAYTGELFF

clone_size: few
d_call: .
j_call: TRBJ2-3
v_call: TRBV18
cdr3_nt: TGTGCCAGCTCACCATCTCTATTATCCACAGATACGCAGTATTTT
cdr3_aa: CASSPSLLSTDTQYF

clone_size: .
d_call: .
j_call: TRBJ1-1
v_call: TRBV6-6
cdr3_nt: TGTGCCAGCAGTTACCGGGACACGGAAGCTTTCTTT
cdr3_aa: CASSYRDTEAFF

clone_size: .
d_call: TRBD1
j_call: TRBJ2-5
v_call: TRBV7-9
cdr3_nt: TGTTCCAGCAGCTTCCCGGGACAGGGGGCTGTGGAGACCCAGTACTTC
cdr3_aa: CSSSFPGQGAVETQYF

clone_size: .
d_call: .
j_call: TRBJ1-4
v_call: TRBV5-6
cdr3_nt: TGTGCCAGCTACCCTAGGGGAGGTGAAAAACTGTTTTTT
cdr3_aa: CASYPRGGEKLFF

clone_size: .
d_call: .
j_call: TRBJ2-1
v_call: TRBV9
cdr3_nt: TGTGCCAGCAGCGTAGGAGCGTTATACAATGAGCAGTTCTTC
cdr3_aa: CASSVGALYNEQFF

clone_size: .
d_call: TRBD1
j_call: TRBJ2-7
v_call: TRBV6-1
cdr3_nt: TGTGCCAGCAGCTTTGATCCGGGGACAGTGGGGGAGCAGTACTTC
cdr3_aa: CASSFDPGTVGEQYF

clone_size: .
d_call: TRBD1
j_call: TRBJ2-1
v_call: TRBV6-1
cdr3_nt: TGTGCCAGCAGTACCTTTCGACAGGGGGGGAATGAGCAGTTCTTC
cdr3_aa: CASSTFRQGGNEQFF

clone_size: .
d_call: TRBD1
j_call: TRBJ1-1
v_call: TRBV11-2
cdr3_nt: TGTGCCAGCAGCCTAACGGGACAGGGGCGGAACACTGAAGCCTTCTTT
cdr3_aa: CASSLTGQGRNTEAFF

clone_size: .
d_call: .
j_call: TRBJ1-2
v_call: TRBV7-2
cdr3_nt: TGTGCCAGCAGCTTAACCCTAACTTCAGGCTATGGCTACACCTTC
cdr3_aa: CASSLTLTSGYGYTF

clone_size: .
d_call: .
j_call: TRBJ2-1
v_call: TRBV27
cdr3_nt: TGTGCCAGCAGTTTAACGGGGGGCACAAGCAATGAGCAGTTCTTC
cdr3_aa: CASSLTGGTSNEQFF

clone_size: .
d_call: TRBD2
j_call: TRBJ2-7
v_call: TRBV18
cdr3_nt: TGTGCCAGCTCCTCCACTGCACTAGCGGGGGCGTACTACGAGCAGTACTTC
cdr3_aa: CASSSTALAGAYYEQYF

clone_size: once
d_call: .
j_call: TRBJ2-7
v_call: TRBV5-1
cdr3_nt: TGCGCCAGCAGCATGGACTGGGCGGGCGAGCAGTACTTC
cdr3_aa: CASSMDWAGEQYF

clone_size: .
d_call: TRBD1
j_call: TRBJ2-3
v_call: TRBV13
cdr3_nt: TGTGCCAGCAGGGGACAGGGGGCAGATACGCAGTATTTT
cdr3_aa: CASRGQGADTQYF

clone_size: .
d_call: TRBD1
j_call: TRBJ1-1
v_call: TRBV7-2
cdr3_nt: TGTGCCAGCATCACAGGGGCCCAAAGGAACACTGAAGCTTTCTTT
cdr3_aa: CASITGAQRNTEAFF

clone_size: .
d_call: TRBD2
j_call: TRBJ2-5
v_call: TRBV5-4
cdr3_nt: TGTGCCAGCAGCCTACTAGCGGAAGAGACCCAGTACTTC
cdr3_aa: CASSLLAEETQYF

clone_size: once
d_call: .
j_call: TRBJ1-6
v_call: TRBV7-9
cdr3_nt: TGTGCCAGCAGCAGACCGGAGACAGGTGGAAAAGGGTGGGCACCCCTCCACTTT
cdr3_aa: CASSRPETGGKGWAPLHF

clone_size: .
d_call: TRBD2
j_call: TRBJ2-3
v_call: TRBV4-3
cdr3_nt: TGCGCCAGCAGCCCTCGGACTAGCGGGGGGGCAGATACGCAGTATTTT
cdr3_aa: CASSPRTSGGADTQYF